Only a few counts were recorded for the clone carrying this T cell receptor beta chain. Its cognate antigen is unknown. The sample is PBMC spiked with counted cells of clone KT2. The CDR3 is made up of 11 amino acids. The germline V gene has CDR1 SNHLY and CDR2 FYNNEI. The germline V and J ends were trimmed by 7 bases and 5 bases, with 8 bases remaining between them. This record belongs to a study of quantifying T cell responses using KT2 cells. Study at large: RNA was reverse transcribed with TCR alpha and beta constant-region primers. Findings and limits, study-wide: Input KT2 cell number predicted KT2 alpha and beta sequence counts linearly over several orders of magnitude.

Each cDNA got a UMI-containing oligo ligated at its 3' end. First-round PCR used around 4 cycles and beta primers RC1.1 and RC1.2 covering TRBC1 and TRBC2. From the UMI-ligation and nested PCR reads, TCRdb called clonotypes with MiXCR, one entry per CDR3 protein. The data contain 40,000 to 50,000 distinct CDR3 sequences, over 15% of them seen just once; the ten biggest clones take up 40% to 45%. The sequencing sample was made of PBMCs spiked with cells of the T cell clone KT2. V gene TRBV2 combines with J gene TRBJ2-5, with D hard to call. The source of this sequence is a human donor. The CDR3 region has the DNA TGTGCCAGCACGCTTGGGGAGACCCAGTACTTC. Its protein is CASTLGETQYF.